The 31 T cell receptor beta chains below were found in one sample sequenced in a study of T cell responses to AZD1222 COVID-19 vaccine. The protocol was immunoSEQ multiplex PCR, while the TCRdb copy is restricted to in-frame clones and leaves out a portion. In the table there are 140,000 to 150,000 clones, about 90% of which are singletons. Sequenced material: peripheral blood, taken 28 days after the second dose of the MenACWY control vaccine. The receptor source for this set is an adult who received the MenACWY meningococcal vaccine as a control.

The V call is TRBV3-1 (or the pseudogene TRBV3-2), the J call TRBJ2-4, with 14 bases fitting TRBD2. V was pared by 4 bases and J by 10 bases, with 3 bases of the junction left unmatched. From germline, CDR1 is LGHDT and CDR2 YNNKEL (reference sequence). The CDR3 runs 14 residues. CDR3 amino acids: CASSRLAGGEIQYF. The CDR3 DNA sequence: TGTGCCAGCAGCCGACTAGCGGGAGGGGAGATTCAGTACTTC.

The chain has TRBV27 and TRBJ2-2; 10 positions match TRBD2. CDR1 is MNHEY and CDR2 is SMNVEV in the germline V gene (reference sequence). There are 16 residues in the CDR3. Trimming cost V 7 bases and J 7 bases; bases outside gene matches: 12. Here the CDR3 DNA reads TGTGCCAGCACCCTTCTCCCTAGCGGGAGTAGCGGGGAGCTGTTTTTT. Protein sequence: CASTLLPSGSSGELFF.

As DNA, the CDR3 is TGTGCCAGTAGTATCGGCGGGGGCTCCTATCAGCCCCAGCATTTT. Its translation is CASSIGGGSYQPQHF. V usage is TRBV19 and J usage is TRBJ1-5, with a possible D match to TRBD1 (6 bases). Germline assignment: CDR1 LNHDA and CDR2 SQIVND (reference sequence). The CDR3 is made up of 15 amino acids. The V gene lost 3 bases and the J gene lost 5 bases, with 14 bases spanning the gap.

This clone has a single count. This sequence joins TRBV5-1 and TRBJ1-6, with TRBD1 as a possible D gene (5 bases). Germline V gene data show CDR1 as SGHRS and CDR2 as YFSETQ. CDR3 size: 18 residues. Trimming removed 1 base at V and 1 base at J, with 15 bases between. CDR3 protein: CASSLFTRGASYNSPLHF. The CDR3 DNA reads TGCGCCAGCAGCTTGTTTACGCGGGGCGCTTCCTATAATTCACCCCTCCACTTT.

V gene TRBV19 combines with J gene TRBJ2-5, with a possible D match to TRBD1 (7 bases). Germline-derived CDR1 and CDR2 are LNHDA and SQIVND (reference sequence). Trimming took off 10 bases at V and 5 bases at J, with 17 bases between the two ends. The length of the CDR3 is 13 residues. DNA for the CDR3: TGTGCCACTGCGCAGGGGGGAGAGGAGACCCAGTACTTC. This codes for CATAQGGEETQYF.

The gene calls are TRBV2 and TRBJ1-4; 9 nucleotides line up with TRBD1. CDR1 SNHLY and CDR2 FYNNEI come from the germline V gene. The CDR3 totals 15 residues. The V segment lost 7 bases and the J segment 10 bases; nucleotides outside the gene matches: 13. The CDR3 is CASILDGTGLAKLFF. In nucleotides, the CDR3 is TGTGCCAGCATCCTGGACGGGACAGGGCTCGCAAAACTGTTTTTT.

The V gene is TRBV7-9, the J gene TRBJ2-3, with D perhaps matching TRBD1 or TRBD2 (5 bases each). This CDR3 spans 15 amino acids. V lost 1 base and J 5 bases, leaving 13 bases between the germline ends. The germline V gene has CDR1 SEHNR and CDR2 FQNEAQ (reference sequence). CDR3 nucleotides: TGTGCCAGCAGCTTAGGCAAGAGGGGTGGAGATACGCAGTATTTT. This gives the protein CASSLGKRGGDTQYF.

This chain connects TRBV6-5 to TRBJ1-5; D possibly corresponds to TRBD1 (5 bases). The germline V gene has CDR1 MNHEY and CDR2 SVGAGI. The CDR3 is 15 amino acids. The V end was cut by 6 bases, the J end by 1 base, with 13 bases between. This CDR3 reads CASRPGHSSNQPQHF. The CDR3 DNA follows: TGTGCCAGCAGACCAGGACACTCCAGCAATCAGCCCCAGCATTTT.

In its sample, this clone was seen once. This chain uses TRBV19 with TRBJ2-3; the D gene is possibly TRBD1 (6 bases). The germline CDR1 and CDR2 sequences are LNHDA and SQIVND (reference sequence). V was trimmed by 5 bases and J by 5 bases, leaving 20 bases between them. The CDR3 has 16 amino acids. CDR3 protein: CASSSGAYPLGDTQYF. In nucleotides, the CDR3 is TGTGCCAGTAGTTCAGGGGCTTACCCCCTGGGAGATACGCAGTATTTT.

This rearrangement joins TRBV5-1 to TRBJ2-1; possibly TRBD2 for D (5 bases). V gave up 4 bases and J gave up 8 bases, with 16 bases separating them. Germline assignment: CDR1 SGHRS and CDR2 YFSETQ. The CDR3 totals 14 residues. The CDR3 bases are TGCGCCAGCAGCAACGGCCCCGGAGGTCATGAGCAGTTCTTC. The encoded protein is CASSNGPGGHEQFF.

The chain recombines TRBV5-4 with TRBJ2-3; 10 bases agree with TRBD1. This CDR3 region has 15 residues. Germline lookup yields CDR1 SGHNT and CDR2 YYREEE (reference sequence). Germline trimming cut 0 bases from V and 9 bases from J; bases unmatched to any gene: 7. CDR3 coding DNA: TGTGCCAGCAGCTTGGTAGGGACAGGGGACAAGACGCAGTATTTT. The encoded protein is CASSLVGTGDKTQYF.

The chain employs TRBV7-2 and TRBJ2-5; D is uncertain. With 5 bases removed from V and 1 base from J, the gap between germline ends came to 11 bases. The CDR3 spans 14 residues. The germline V gene encodes CDR1 SGHTA and CDR2 FQGNSA. The CDR3 DNA sequence: TGTGCCAGCAGCCTTGCGAGCTCCCAAGAGACCCAGTACTTC. Encoded protein: CASSLASSQETQYF.

The V gene is TRBV29-1, the J gene TRBJ2-3; D is ambiguous. The V and J ends lost 4 bases and 4 bases respectively, with 9 bases between them. Germline CDR1 and CDR2: SQVTM and ANQGSEA. The CDR3 is made up of 12 amino acids. The CDR3 loop reads CSVVKGSDTQYF. Written as DNA, the CDR3 is TGCAGCGTTGTGAAGGGATCAGATACGCAGTATTTT.

The chain recombines TRBV5-1 with TRBJ2-3; 13 bases map to TRBD2. CDR1 and CDR2 (germline): SGHRS, YFSETQ. The CDR3 extends over 18 amino acids. V shed 2 bases, J shed 3 bases, and the junction held 9 bases outside the gene matches. The CDR3 DNA reads TGCGCCAGCAGCTTAACCCGGACTAGCGGGAGTTTAACAGATACGCAGTATTTT. Amino acid sequence: CASSLTRTSGSLTDTQYF.

The rearrangement uses TRBV19 and TRBJ1-5; 8 bases match TRBD1. The germline CDR1 and CDR2 sequences are LNHDA and SQIVND (reference sequence). The CDR3 loop spans 16 amino acids. The V gene end was trimmed by 6 bases and the J gene end by 7 bases; junction bases not matched to a gene: 14. The CDR3 bases are TGTGCCAGTAGGGTCCCGGCACAGGGGGATTCACAGCCCCAGCATTTT. Translated, it gives CASRVPAQGDSQPQHF.

The chain is built from TRBV28 and TRBJ1-1; D possibly corresponds to TRBD1 (6 bases). With 8 bases removed from V and 5 bases from J, the gap between germline ends came to 18 bases. CDR3 length: 14 amino acids. From germline, CDR1 is MDHEN and CDR2 SYDVKM. CDR3 sequence reads: CASLWGGAGTEAFF. CDR3 coding DNA: TGTGCCAGCCTCTGGGGGGGCGCGGGTACTGAAGCTTTCTTT.

The CDR3 nucleotides are TGTGCCAGCAGGCCGGGAGGCTTGCAAGAGACCCAGTACTTC. Translating it yields CASRPGGLQETQYF. The V call is TRBV6-5, the J call TRBJ2-5, with 7 bases that match TRBD2. CDR1 and CDR2 (germline): MNHEY, SVGAGI. CDR3 size: 14 residues. V dropped 6 bases and J dropped 2; count of bases not matched to a gene: 6.

The chain carries TRBV7-2 and TRBJ1-6; a possible D gene is TRBD1 (6 bases). Trimming pared 3 bases from V and 6 bases from J, leaving 15 bases between. The CDR3 is 16 residues long. Germline loops: CDR1 SGHTA, CDR2 FQGNSA. The CDR3 here is CASSFKGGLTNSPLHF. CDR3 coding DNA: TGTGCCAGCAGCTTTAAAGGGGGTTTAACTAATTCACCCCTCCACTTT.

CDR3 loop: CASSLYGGAGQPQHF. The CDR3 DNA follows: TGTGCCAGCAGTTTATATGGGGGCGCGGGTCAGCCCCAGCATTTT. The rearrangement uses TRBV27 and TRBJ1-5, with D possibly matching TRBD1 (6 bases). The CDR3 loop spans 15 amino acids. Per the germline V gene, CDR1 is MNHEY and CDR2 is SMNVEV (reference sequence). V was clipped by 1 base and J by 6 bases, with 13 bases between them.

The chain is built from TRBV3-1 (or the pseudogene TRBV3-2) and TRBJ2-1; 7 bases are shared with TRBD1. This CDR3 spans 13 amino acids. The V and J ends lost 1 base and 7 bases, in that order; junction bases with no gene match: 1. Looked up from germline, CDR1 is LGHDT and CDR2 is YNNKEL (reference sequence). CDR3: CASSQAGGNEQFF. The CDR3 DNA reads as TGTGCCAGCAGCCAAGCAGGGGGAAATGAGCAGTTCTTC.

The genes are TRBV2 and TRBJ2-5; D gene ambiguous. The CDR3 totals 13 residues. Germline V gene sequence: CDR1 SNHLY, CDR2 FYNNEI. V gave up 7 bases and J gave up 2 bases, with 11 bases separating them. Here the CDR3 reads CASTLWEQETQYF. In DNA form, the CDR3 reads TGTGCCAGCACCCTGTGGGAACAAGAGACCCAGTACTTC.

The chain carries TRBV9 and TRBJ1-4; 8 nucleotides agree with TRBD1. The V gene's germline CDR1 is SGDLS and CDR2 YYNGEE. The CDR3 has 15 residues. V shed 0 bases and J 6 bases; nucleotides not matched to a gene: 4. In DNA form, the CDR3 reads TGTGCCAGCAGCGTAGCAGGGGGCAGGGATGAAAAACTGTTTTTT. Translation: CASSVAGGRDEKLFF.

With regard to this clone: This same CDR3 is encoded by further DNA sequences in the sample. This chain links TRBV3-1 (or the pseudogene TRBV3-2) with TRBJ2-2, with 8 bases fitting TRBD2. This CDR3 comprises 17 residues. Germline trimming cut 0 bases from V and 5 bases from J; bases unmatched to any gene: 8. From germline, CDR1 is LGHDT and CDR2 YNNKEL (reference sequence). CDR3 in amino acids: CASSQESLSGGTGELFF. CDR3 nucleotides: TGTGCCAGCAGCCAAGAGAGTCTATCGGGGGGGACCGGGGAGCTGTTTTTT.

V gene TRBV30 combines with J gene TRBJ2-3; the match to TRBD2 covers 8 bases. The CDR3 has 15 amino acids. V gave up 4 bases and J gave up 2 bases; unmatched junction bases: 8. From germline, CDR1 is GTSNPN and CDR2 SVGIG (reference sequence). DNA for the CDR3: TGTGCCTGGACCAGCGGGACTAGAGACACAGATACGCAGTATTTT. Its protein is CAWTSGTRDTDTQYF.

The V and J genes are TRBV6-5 and TRBJ1-4; no clear D gene. The CDR3 spans 14 residues. V lost 5 bases and J lost 5, with 12 bases in between. Germline V gives CDR1 MNHEY, CDR2 SVGAGI. This CDR3 is CASSHSETNEKLFF. The CDR3 region has the DNA TGTGCCAGCAGTCACAGCGAGACAAATGAAAAACTGTTTTTT.

The chain employs TRBV19 and TRBJ2-6; D is unresolved. Looked up from germline, CDR1 is LNHDA and CDR2 is SQIVND (reference sequence). This CDR3 is built from 15 residues. The V end lost 3 bases, the J end lost 0 bases, and 6 bases lay between the germline ends. The CDR3, as DNA: TGTGCCAGTAGTATTTTAAGCTCTGGGGCCAACGTCCTGACTTTC. It yields the protein CASSILSSGANVLTF.

The chain joins TRBV9 to TRBJ2-1, with 8 bases identical to TRBD2. CDR1 is SGDLS and CDR2 is YYNGEE in the germline V gene. V lost 0 bases and J lost 13; bases outside the gene matches: 6. The CDR3 spans 13 residues. CDR3 bases: TGTGCCAGCAGCGTAGAGCTTAGCGGGGTCCAGTTCTTC. Its translation: CASSVELSGVQFF.

This chain links TRBV28 with TRBJ2-7, with TRBD2 identical over 7 bases. CDR3 length equals 14 residues. V shed 3 bases, J shed 7 bases, and the junction held 9 bases outside the gene matches. From germline, CDR1 is MDHEN and CDR2 SYDVKM. The DNA of the CDR3 is TGTGCCAGCAGTTTCGAGGGAGGGCCAAGGGAGCAGTACTTC. Protein product: CASSFEGGPREQYF. The whole variable domain, filled in from reference TRBV28 and TRBJ2-7, reads DVKVTQSSRYLVKRTGEKVFLECVQDMDHENMFWYRQDPGLGLRLIYFSYDVKMKEKGDIPEGYSVSREKKERFSLILESASTNQTSMYLCASSFEGGPREQYFGPGTRLTVT.

The J gene is TRBJ1-4, the V gene TRBV28; 8 bases line up with TRBD1. V dropped 6 bases and J dropped 1; count of bases not matched to a gene: 10. Per the germline V gene, CDR1 is MDHEN and CDR2 is SYDVKM. This CDR3 is built from 17 residues. The CDR3 sequence: CASSPRTGFETNEKLFF. The CDR3 DNA follows: TGTGCCAGCAGCCCCCGGACAGGGTTTGAAACTAATGAAAAACTGTTTTTT. Looking up the rest from reference TRBV28 and TRBJ1-4 gives the full variable domain: DVKVTQSSRYLVKRTGEKVFLECVQDMDHENMFWYRQDPGLGLRLIYFSYDVKMKEKGDIPEGYSVSREKKERFSLILESASTNQTSMYLCASSPRTGFETNEKLFFGSGTQLSVL.

The genes are TRBV5-8 and TRBJ2-4; D gene uncertain. The CDR3 has 17 residues. Trimming stripped 2 bases from V and 0 bases from J, with 15 bases between. Germline CDR1 is SGHTS and CDR2 is YDEGEE. The CDR3, as DNA: TGTGCCAGCAGCTTAATTGTAAACCTTCTAGCCAAAAACATTCAGTACTTC. This sequence encodes CASSLIVNLLAKNIQYF.

This clone appeared a single time. This chain links TRBV6-2 or TRBV6-3 with TRBJ2-5; D is undetermined. Germline lookup yields CDR1 MNHEY and CDR2 SVGEGT. Trimming removed 4 bases at V and 1 base at J, with 10 bases between. There are 14 residues in the CDR3. CDR3 sequence: CASSFGLFQETQYF. CDR3 coding DNA: TGTGCCAGCAGTTTTGGATTATTCCAAGAGACCCAGTACTTC.